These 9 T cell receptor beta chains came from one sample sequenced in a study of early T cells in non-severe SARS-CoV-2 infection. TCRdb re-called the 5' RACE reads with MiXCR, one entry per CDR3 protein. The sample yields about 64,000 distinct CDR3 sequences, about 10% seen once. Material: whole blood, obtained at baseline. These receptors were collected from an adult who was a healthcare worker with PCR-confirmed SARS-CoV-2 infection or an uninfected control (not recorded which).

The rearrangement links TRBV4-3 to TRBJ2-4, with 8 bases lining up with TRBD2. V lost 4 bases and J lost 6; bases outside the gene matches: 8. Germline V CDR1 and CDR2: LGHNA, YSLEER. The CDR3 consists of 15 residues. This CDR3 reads CASSPGGAWGNIQYF. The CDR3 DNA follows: TGCGCCAGCAGCCCCGGGGGGGCGTGGGGAAACATTCAGTACTTC.

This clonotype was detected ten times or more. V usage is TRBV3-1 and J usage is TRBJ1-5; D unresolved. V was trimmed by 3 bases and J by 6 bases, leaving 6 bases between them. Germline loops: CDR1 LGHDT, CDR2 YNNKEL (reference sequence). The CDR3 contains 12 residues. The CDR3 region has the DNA TGTGCCAGCAGCCAGGCCGGTCAGCCCCAGCATTTT. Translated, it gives CASSQAGQPQHF.

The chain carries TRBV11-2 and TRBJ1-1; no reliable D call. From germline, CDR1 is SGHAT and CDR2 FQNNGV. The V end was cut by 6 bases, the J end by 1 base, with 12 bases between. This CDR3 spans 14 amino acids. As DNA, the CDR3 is TGTGCCAGCAGTCGGGAGTCCCGGAACACTGAAGCTTTCTTT. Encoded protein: CASSRESRNTEAFF.

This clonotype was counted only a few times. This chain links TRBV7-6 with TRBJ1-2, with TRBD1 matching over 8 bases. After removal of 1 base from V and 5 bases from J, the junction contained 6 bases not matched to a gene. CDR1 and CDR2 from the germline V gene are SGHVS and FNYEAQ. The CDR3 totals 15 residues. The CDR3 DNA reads TGTGCCAGCAGCTTAGGCAGGGGGCCAGAGTATGGCTACACCTTC. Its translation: CASSLGRGPEYGYTF.

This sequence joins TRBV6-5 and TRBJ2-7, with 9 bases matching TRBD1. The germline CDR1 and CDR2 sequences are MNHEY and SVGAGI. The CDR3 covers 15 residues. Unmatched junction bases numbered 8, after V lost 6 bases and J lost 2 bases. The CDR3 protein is CASRPLDRGAYEQYF. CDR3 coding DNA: TGTGCCAGCAGACCCCTGGACAGGGGCGCCTACGAGCAGTACTTC.

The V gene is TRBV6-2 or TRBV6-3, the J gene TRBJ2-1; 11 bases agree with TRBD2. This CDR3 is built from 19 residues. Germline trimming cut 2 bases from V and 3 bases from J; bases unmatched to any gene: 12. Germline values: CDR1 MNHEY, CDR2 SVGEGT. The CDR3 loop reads CASSYPLAGGLHFYNEQFF. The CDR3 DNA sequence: TGTGCCAGCAGTTACCCCCTAGCGGGGGGCCTTCACTTCTACAATGAGCAGTTCTTC.

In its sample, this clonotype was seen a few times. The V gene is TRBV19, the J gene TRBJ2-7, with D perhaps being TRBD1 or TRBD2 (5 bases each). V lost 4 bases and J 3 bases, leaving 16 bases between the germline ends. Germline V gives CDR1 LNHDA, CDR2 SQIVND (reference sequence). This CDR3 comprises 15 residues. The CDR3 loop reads CASSTSLGTGYEQYF. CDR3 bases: TGTGCCAGTAGTACCTCCTTAGGGACGGGCTACGAGCAGTACTTC.

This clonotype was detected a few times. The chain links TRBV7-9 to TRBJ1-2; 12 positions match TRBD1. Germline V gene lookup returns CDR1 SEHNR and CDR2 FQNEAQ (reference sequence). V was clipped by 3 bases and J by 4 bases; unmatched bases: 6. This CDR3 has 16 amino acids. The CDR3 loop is CASSFGTGGDAYGYTF. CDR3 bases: TGTGCCAGCAGCTTTGGGACAGGGGGCGATGCCTATGGCTACACCTTC. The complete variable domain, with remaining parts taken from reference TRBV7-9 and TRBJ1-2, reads DTGVSQNPRHKITKRGQNVTFRCDPISEHNRLYWYRQTLGQGPEFLTYFQNEAQLEKSRLLSDRFSAERPKGSFSTLEIQRTEQGDSAMYLCASSFGTGGDAYGYTFGSGTRLTVV.

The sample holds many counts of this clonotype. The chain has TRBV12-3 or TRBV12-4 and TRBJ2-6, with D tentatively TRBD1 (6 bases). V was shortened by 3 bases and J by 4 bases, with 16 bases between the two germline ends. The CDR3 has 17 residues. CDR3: CASSFEDSRRGANVLTF. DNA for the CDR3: TGTGCCAGCAGTTTCGAGGACAGTCGCCGGGGGGCCAACGTCCTGACTTTC.